The TCR beta chain under discussion was sequenced for a study of STAT5B mutations in CD4+ large granular lymphocyte leukemia (dated by TCRdb to the early 2020s). General notes on the study: Among the healthy controls, the CDR3 'QG' motif was associated with a particular HLA allele. TCRbeta repertoires of CD4+ T-cell large granular lymphocyte leukemia patients were compared with those of healthy blood donors. Flow cytometry on FACSCanto II or FACSVerse showed that the purified fractions were more than 95% pure among lymphocytes. Paper-wide results and their limitations: Greater clonality appeared to be present in CD4-sorted patient repertoires than in healthy CD4+ repertoires, and the difference was retained after the putative leukemic clones were removed. TRBV06-family usage was enriched among the top patient clones (8/27) compared with healthy controls (2/35). Data were not HLA-matched; higher clonality in CD4+ versus CD8+ T-LGLL could reflect the relatively small sample size. Main leukemic clonotypes were private to each patient, although roughly 25% appeared at low frequency in other patients' non-leukemic repertoires.

This clone showed up just a few times. Its antigen remains undetermined. No per-base quality is available; no much larger clone lies one base away. Healthy controls were 35 to 40 blood donors whose buffy coats came from the Finnish Red Cross blood service. All TCR-sequenced material derived from peripheral blood: patient blood samples and healthy donor buffy coats. Ficoll-Hypaque gradient centrifugation was used to isolate peripheral blood mononuclear cells. For the healthy controls, CD4+ cells were obtained from buffy coats by magnetic purification. The Gentra Puregene Cell and Tissue kit was used to extract genomic DNA, and a Qubit 2.0 fluorometer was used to measure the amount of genomic DNA. The immunoSEQ assay at survey resolution was used to sequence TCRbeta rearrangements from genomic DNA. In the original analysis: In the TCR sequencing data, the smallest productive clonotype frequency that could be detected was 2.59 x 10-5. Analyses included only productive TCRbeta rearrangements, meaning complete and in-frame sequences. Clonality for each sample was calculated as Simpson clonality in the immunoSEQ Analyzer version 3.0. Clones were grouped by frequency into very rare, small, medium, large (1-20%) or hyperexpanded (>20%) categories. OLGA 1.2.3 estimated generation probabilities, VDJtools produced V-gene circos plots, VDJdb was queried for specificities, and GLIPH identified CDR3 motifs. In its TCRdb copy, this immuneACCESS table keeps in-frame sequences only and misses some clones. Where compared with another copy, unresolved V genes explain less than half of these, and the others have no known cause. That table is the source of V, J and clone size, and D and trimming were worked out from the DNA. Present in this sample are approximately 34,000 clones, 70% to 85% of which were seen just once. The top ten clones comprise 1.5% to 2.5% of the sample.

Trimming takes 8 bases from V and 5 bases from J, and the germline ends sit 9 bases apart. The germline V gene yields MDHEN for CDR1 and SYDVKM for CDR2. The cysteine opens and the phenylalanine closes a CDR3 of 11 amino acids. Kept here is only the CDR3 DNA, which spans 33 bases and is read in frame from base 1. This chain is built from TRBV28 and TRBJ1-2; a confident D gene designation cannot be given. This receptor was obtained from a human donor in good health. Sequencing was carried out using CD4+ T cells from blood buffy coats. The sequenced DNA: TGTGCCAGCCGACAAGTATATGGCTACACCTTC. It translates as CASRQVYGYTF.